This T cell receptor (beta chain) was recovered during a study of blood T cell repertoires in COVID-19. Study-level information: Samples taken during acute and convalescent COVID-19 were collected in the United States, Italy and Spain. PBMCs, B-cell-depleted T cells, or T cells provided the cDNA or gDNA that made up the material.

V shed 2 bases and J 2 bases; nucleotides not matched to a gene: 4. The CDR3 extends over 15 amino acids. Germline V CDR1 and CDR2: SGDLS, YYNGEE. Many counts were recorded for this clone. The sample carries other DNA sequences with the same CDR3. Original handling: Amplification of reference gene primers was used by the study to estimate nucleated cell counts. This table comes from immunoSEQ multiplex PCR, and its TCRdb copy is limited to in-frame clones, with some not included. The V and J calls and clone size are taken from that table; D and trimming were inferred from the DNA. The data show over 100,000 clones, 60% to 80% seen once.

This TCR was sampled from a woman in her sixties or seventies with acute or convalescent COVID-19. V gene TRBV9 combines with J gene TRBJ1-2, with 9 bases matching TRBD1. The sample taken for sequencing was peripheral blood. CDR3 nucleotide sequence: TGTGCCAGCAGCGTCGGACAGGGGATAAACTATGGCTACACCTTC. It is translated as CASSVGQGINYGYTF.